This entry is about one TCR beta chain. This sample was taken from a study of technical replicates of blood from a few donors. The table came from immunoSEQ multiplex PCR; TCRdb's copy has only in-frame clones and leaves some out. The table shows around 63,000 clones, with 95% to 98% occurring only once. Germline CDR1 SGHNT, CDR2 YYREEE (reference sequence). The CDR3 sequence is 15 residues long. J was trimmed by 4 bases and V by 2 bases; bases with no gene match: 8. This receptor was identified in a human donor in good health. The specimen sequenced was T cells isolated from PBMCs. V gene TRBV5-4 combines with J gene TRBJ1-1, with 7 bases lining up with TRBD1. CDR3 protein: CASSFVDRVGTEAFF. CDR3 DNA sequence: TGTGCCAGCAGCTTTGTTGACAGGGTCGGCACTGAAGCTTTCTTT.